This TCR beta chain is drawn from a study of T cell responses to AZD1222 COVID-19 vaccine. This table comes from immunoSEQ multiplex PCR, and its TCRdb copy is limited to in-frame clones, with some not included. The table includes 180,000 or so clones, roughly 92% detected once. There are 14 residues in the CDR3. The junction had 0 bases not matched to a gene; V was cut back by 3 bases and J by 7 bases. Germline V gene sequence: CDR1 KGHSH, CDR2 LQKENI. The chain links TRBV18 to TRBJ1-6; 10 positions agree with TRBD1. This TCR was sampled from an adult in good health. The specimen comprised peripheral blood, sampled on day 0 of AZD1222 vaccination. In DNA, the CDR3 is TGTGCCAGCTCACCGGGACAGGGGAATTCACCCCTCCACTTT. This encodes CASSPGQGNSPLHF.